Listed below are T cell receptor beta chains from one sample, sequenced in a study of long-term antiretroviral therapy in people with HIV. The protocol was immunoSEQ multiplex PCR, while the TCRdb copy is restricted to in-frame clones and leaves out a portion. The sample lists around 18,000 clones; around 89% were seen once. Sequencing used unsorted PBMCs, obtained 4.2 years after starting antiretroviral therapy. The origin of the receptors is a man in his fifties or sixties with HIV. CDR3s include the opening cysteine and the closing phenylalanine or tryptophan. A D gene is named only where the DNA matches it firmly. Clone size is not always given. Where it is, it says once, few, many or a class for expanded clones.

J: TRBJ2-7; D: NA; V: TRBV27; size: NA; DNA: TGTGCCAGCAGTTTGAGGGCAGGAGAATTCTACGAGCAGTACTTC; CDR3: CASSLRAGEFYEQYF
J: TRBJ1-6; D: NA; V: TRBV19; size: NA; DNA: TGTGCCAGTAGTCTCCACGGGCCCAAAATACCACCCCTCCACTTT; CDR3: CASSLHGPKIPPLHF
J: TRBJ2-3; D: TRBD2; V: TRBV18; size: once; DNA: TGTGCCAGCTCACCAGGGACTAAAGATACGCAGTATTTT; CDR3: CASSPGTKDTQYF
J: TRBJ1-1; D: NA; V: TRBV2; size: once; DNA: TGTGCCAGCATATCCGGGGGGAACACTGAAGCTTTCTTT; CDR3: CASISGGNTEAFF
J: TRBJ2-3; D: TRBD2; V: TRBV19; size: NA; DNA: TGTGCCAGTAGTACCGGGGCGGGGGGGACCGCTAGCACAGATACGCAGTATTTT; CDR3: CASSTGAGGTASTDTQYF
J: TRBJ2-1; D: TRBD2; V: TRBV6-6; size: NA; DNA: TGTGCCAGCACCCCGAGCGGGGGGGGCCGAAGTGAGCAGTTCTTC; CDR3: CASTPSGGGRSEQFF
J: TRBJ1-5; D: NA; V: TRBV2; size: few; DNA: TGTGCCAGCTCGGACGGCAATCAGCCCCAGCATTTT; CDR3: CASSDGNQPQHF
J: TRBJ2-7; D: TRBD1; V: TRBV10-1; size: NA; DNA: TGCGCCAGCGTCGGGCAGGGGGTTACCTCCTACGAGCAGTACTTC; CDR3: CASVGQGVTSYEQYF
J: TRBJ2-3; D: NA; V: TRBV7-2; size: NA; DNA: TGTGCCAGCAGCTTAGAGGCAGGCCAGCCAGATACGCAGTATTTT; CDR3: CASSLEAGQPDTQYF
J: TRBJ1-5; D: TRBD1; V: TRBV19; size: NA; DNA: TGTGCCAGTAGTTGGGCGGGGGACAGTAATCAGCCCCAGCATTTT; CDR3: CASSWAGDSNQPQHF
J: TRBJ1-6; D: TRBD1; V: TRBV7-2; size: NA; DNA: TGTGCCAGCAGCTTATCGTCAGGGGGCTTTTCACCCCTCCACTTT; CDR3: CASSLSSGGFSPLHF
J: TRBJ2-2; D: TRBD1; V: TRBV5-5; size: NA; DNA: TGTGCCAGCAGCTGGGGACAGGTGGACACCGGGGAGCTGTTTTTT; CDR3: CASSWGQVDTGELFF
J: TRBJ2-3; D: NA; V: TRBV4-2; size: NA; DNA: TGTGCCAGCAGCCAAGAGAGAGTTCCAGATACGCAGTATTTT; CDR3: CASSQERVPDTQYF
J: TRBJ1-5; D: NA; V: TRBV19; size: NA; DNA: TGTGCCAGTACCCGACAGTCCCGCGGCAATCAGCCCCAGCATTTT; CDR3: CASTRQSRGNQPQHF
J: TRBJ1-1; D: NA; V: TRBV19; size: NA; DNA: TGTGCCAGTACACCAATAACAGGTGGCTTCAACACTGAAGCTTTCTTT; CDR3: CASTPITGGFNTEAFF
J: TRBJ2-1; D: NA; V: TRBV2; size: NA; DNA: TGTGCCAGCAGTACCGGGACTGGGAATGAGCAGTTCTTC; CDR3: CASSTGTGNEQFF
J: TRBJ2-3; D: TRBD2; V: TRBV12-5; size: NA; DNA: TGTGCTAGTGCCGGCGGGGGGCTACCCACAGATACGCAGTATTTT; CDR3: CASAGGGLPTDTQYF
J: TRBJ1-5; D: NA; V: TRBV19; size: NA; DNA: TGTGCCAGTACGCAGGGCTCAGCGCCCCAGCATTTT; CDR3: CASTQGSAPQHF
J: TRBJ1-2; D: NA; V: TRBV19; size: NA; DNA: TGTGCCAGTAGCCCCGGCGGCAACTATGGCTACACCTTC; CDR3: CASSPGGNYGYTF
J: TRBJ1-2; D: NA; V: TRBV5-4; size: NA; DNA: TGTGCCAGCAGCTTGGAAAGCAGCTGGGGCTACACCTTC; CDR3: CASSLESSWGYTF
J: TRBJ2-7; D: TRBD1; V: TRBV4-1; size: NA; DNA: TGCGCCAGCAGCCAAGACGGGCGGGACAGGAGTTACGAGCAGTACTTC; CDR3: CASSQDGRDRSYEQYF
J: TRBJ2-2; D: TRBD2; V: TRBV29-1; size: NA; DNA: TGCAGCGTTGTGAGGTCCGGGGGGGGTGATGGCGGGGAGCTGTTTTTT; CDR3: CSVVRSGGGDGGELFF
J: TRBJ1-5; D: NA; V: TRBV4-3; size: NA; DNA: TGCGCCAGCAGCCAAGCCGGGGGGAGGGGATGCAATCAGCCCCAGCATTTT; CDR3: CASSQAGGRGCNQPQHF
J: TRBJ1-1; D: NA; V: TRBV5-4; size: NA; DNA: TGTGCCAGCAGCTTTAGGACAGCCTCCGAAGCTTTCTTT; CDR3: CASSFRTASEAFF
J: TRBJ1-2; D: NA; V: TRBV6-1; size: once; DNA: TGTGCCACCGTTTACCGGGACATTAACTATGGCTACACCTTC; CDR3: CATVYRDINYGYTF
J: TRBJ1-1; D: NA; V: TRBV7-9; size: once; DNA: TGTGCCAGCAGCCCTCCGGACGGGAAAAACACTGAAGCTTTCTTT; CDR3: CASSPPDGKNTEAFF
J: TRBJ1-1; D: TRBD1; V: TRBV5-4; size: medium-sized; DNA: TGTGCCAGCAGCCCCCCGACAGGGGCGAGTACTGAAGCTTTCTTT; CDR3: CASSPPTGASTEAFF
J: TRBJ1-3; D: NA; V: TRBV6-5; size: NA; DNA: TGTGCCAGCAGCGCTACCTCTGGAAACACCATATATTTT; CDR3: CASSATSGNTIYF